This entry features one T cell receptor (beta chain) sequence. Antigen specificity is unknown. The data were obtained in a study of response to subunit inactivated influenza vaccine. Study-wide findings and caveats: Authors suggested few new T cells are recruited by each seasonal influenza vaccination.

TCRdb ran MiXCR on the RT-PCR reads and lists one entry per CDR3 protein. The sample shows about 650,000 distinct CDR3 sequences, about 14% of them seen only once. The CDR3 runs 15 residues. V lost 1 base, J lost 7 bases, and 11 bases stayed unmatched. Per germline, CDR1 SGDLS and CDR2 YYNGEE. The sequence derives from a middle-aged man who received an inactivated influenza vaccine. The specimen comprised PBMCs from blood, sampled 14 days before vaccination. J is TRBJ2-7 and V is TRBV9; 7 nucleotides match TRBD2. CDR3 DNA: TGTGCCAGCAGCGTACTAGCGGAAACTACGGCGGAGCAGTACTTC. Amino acid sequence: CASSVLAETTAEQYF. Full variable domain (rest looked up from reference TRBV9 and TRBJ2-7): DSGVTQTPKHLITATGQRVTLRCSPRSGDLSVYWYQQSLDQGLQFLIQYYNGEERAKGNILERFSAQQFPDLHSELNLSSLELGDSALYFCASSVLAETTAEQYFGPGTRLTVT.